This T cell receptor beta chain was recovered during a study of response to subunit inactivated influenza vaccine. As concerns this clonotype: Its target is not known.

CDR3 length: 15 residues. Germline V gene data show CDR1 as DFQATT and CDR2 as SNEGSKA (reference sequence). V was trimmed by 4 bases and J by 6 bases, leaving 20 bases between them. MiXCR was run by TCRdb on the RT-PCR reads, yielding one entry per CDR3 protein. Of 450,000 to 600,000 distinct CDR3 sequences listed, 16% are singletons. General observations from the study: Authors suggested that a seasonal influenza vaccination recruits few new T cells each time.

The sequencing used CD4+ T cells sorted from PBMCs, collected 23 months after vaccination. The rearrangement joins TRBV20-1 to TRBJ2-3; the D gene is possibly TRBD2 (5 bases). The clonotype originates from a man aged 50 to 69 who received an inactivated influenza vaccine. The CDR3 bases are TGCAGTGCTATAGACTCCAAAGCAAGAGGGGATACGCAGTATTTT. Its protein is CSAIDSKARGDTQYF.